This T cell receptor (beta chain) comes out of a study of tumor and adjacent non-tumor tissue in lung cancer. Overall study context: The patients, 10 to 11 men and a handful of women, were roughly 30 to 76 with stage I to III disease. On average, productive TCRbeta reads reached about 4.17 million per sample. Whole-study findings and limits: Shorter survival was associated with higher TCR diversity in tumors. Compared with tumor, normal lung showed significantly lower TCR diversity.

For this clonotype: Its antigen is currently unknown. A much more abundant neighbour one base away suggests this may be a read error.

A modified ARM-PCR protocol with three rounds of nested PCR amplified TCRbeta. One entry per CDR3 protein results from TCRdb running MiXCR on the multiplex PCR reads. The sample shows under 150,000 distinct CDR3 sequences, approximately 66% of them seen only once. Per the germline V gene, CDR1 is GTSNPN and CDR2 is SVGIG (reference sequence). The length of the CDR3 is 15 residues. No cell sorting was done before RNA was extracted from the tissue. The clonotype originates from a man in his fifties or sixties with small cell lung cancer. What was sequenced was lung tumor tissue. The J gene is TRBJ2-5, the V gene TRBV30; D is tentatively TRBD1 or TRBD2 (6 bases each). The CDR3 sequence: CACRGQQGPRESQYF. CDR3 nucleotides: TGTGCCTGCCGGGGGCAGCAGGGCCCTAGAGAGAGCCAGTACTTC.